This entry lists 21 T cell receptor beta chains sequenced from one sample in a study. Sequencing was performed with immunoSEQ multiplex PCR; in TCRdb, only in-frame clones are kept and a portion is missing. The sample yields around 54,000 clones, over 85% seen once. The sequenced material came from PBMCs. The receptors originated from a man in his forties with rheumatoid arthritis.

This chain's CDR3 is CATGTENNYGYTF. The CDR3 region has the DNA TGCGCCACAGGGACGGAGAATAACTATGGCTACACCTTC. This chain uses TRBV5-1 with TRBJ1-2, with a tentative D call TRBD1 (5 bases). V lost 9 bases and J lost 1, with 13 bases in between. Germline V gives CDR1 SGHRS, CDR2 YFSETQ. The length of the CDR3 is 13 residues.

The rearrangement links TRBV24-1 to TRBJ2-1; maybe TRBD1 (5 bases). The CDR3 length is 16 residues. Per germline, CDR1 KGHDR and CDR2 SFDVKD. V lost 3 bases and J 0 bases, leaving 11 bases between the germline ends. CDR3 loop: CATSDDQGFSYNEQFF. The CDR3 nucleotides read TGTGCCACCAGTGATGATCAGGGATTCTCCTACAATGAGCAGTTCTTC.

The chain employs TRBV27 and TRBJ2-2; no firm D call. CDR1 is MNHEY, CDR2 SMNVEV, per germline (reference sequence). Trimming left V 5 bases short and J 2 bases short, with 9 bases between. The length of the CDR3 is 14 residues. CDR3 sequence: CASSLYLNTGELFF. CDR3 bases: TGTGCCAGCAGTCTCTACCTAAACACCGGGGAGCTGTTTTTT.

This chain connects TRBV7-9 to TRBJ2-1, with D perhaps TRBD1 or TRBD2 (5 bases each). In germline, CDR1 is SEHNR, CDR2 FQNEAQ (reference sequence). The CDR3 covers 13 residues. V lost 3 bases and J lost 4, with 7 bases in between. CDR3 sequence reads: CASSFGAYNEQFF. DNA of the CDR3: TGTGCCAGCAGCTTCGGGGCGTACAATGAGCAGTTCTTC. Supplemented by reference TRBV7-9 and TRBJ2-1, the full variable domain reads DTGVSQNPRHKITKRGQNVTFRCDPISEHNRLYWYRQTLGQGPEFLTYFQNEAQLEKSRLLSDRFSAERPKGSFSTLEIQRTEQGDSAMYLCASSFGAYNEQFFGPGTRLTVL.

This sequence joins TRBV12-3 or TRBV12-4 and TRBJ1-5; the match to TRBD1 covers 7 bases. J was trimmed by 4 bases and V by 6 bases; bases with no gene match: 3. The CDR3 length is 13 residues. CDR3 DNA: TGTGCCAGCAGGCCACAGGGGAATCAGCCCCAGCATTTT. As protein: CASRPQGNQPQHF.

V usage is TRBV15 and J usage is TRBJ2-3; no firm D call. Germline V gives CDR1 LNHNV, CDR2 YYDKDF (reference sequence). Trimming shortened V by 0 bases and J by 1 base, and 8 bases separated the two germline ends. CDR3 length: 15 amino acids. The CDR3 DNA follows: TGTGCCACCAGCAGAGATCGGCAGGGCACAGATACGCAGTATTTT. This translates into CATSRDRQGTDTQYF.

The V and J genes are TRBV18 and TRBJ1-1; TRBD1 aligns across 7 bases. This CDR3 is 14 amino acids long. CDR1 and CDR2 from the germline V gene are KGHSH and LQKENI. Germline trimming cut 5 bases from V and 4 bases from J; bases unmatched to any gene: 7. Written as DNA, the CDR3 is TGTGCCAGCTCAACCGACAGGGTGGGCACTGAAGCTTTCTTT. This translates into CASSTDRVGTEAFF. Variable domain in full (rest from reference TRBV18 and TRBJ1-1): NAGVMQNPRHLVRRRGQEARLRCSPMKGHSHVYWYRQLPEEGLKFMVYLQKENIIDESGMPKERFSAEFPKEGPSILRIQQVVRGDSAAYFCASSTDRVGTEAFFGQGTRLTVV.

The rearrangement uses TRBV9 and TRBJ2-3; 8 nucleotides match TRBD2. V dropped 3 bases and J dropped 1; count of bases not matched to a gene: 1. The germline V gene has CDR1 SGDLS and CDR2 YYNGEE. The CDR3 is 14 amino acids. CDR3 sequence reads: CASSAAGGTDTQYF. The CDR3 coding sequence is TGTGCCAGCAGCGCAGCGGGGGGCACAGATACGCAGTATTTT. The full variable domain, in which reference TRBV9 and TRBJ2-3 provide the parts outside the CDR3, is DSGVTQTPKHLITATGQRVTLRCSPRSGDLSVYWYQQSLDQGLQFLIQYYNGEERAKGNILERFSAQQFPDLHSELNLSSLELGDSALYFCASSAAGGTDTQYFGPGTRLTVL.

This chain connects TRBV2 to TRBJ2-7; D is tentatively TRBD1 or TRBD2 (5 bases each). With 6 bases removed from V and 0 bases from J, the gap between germline ends came to 15 bases. The CDR3 length is 15 residues. The germline CDR1 and CDR2 sequences are SNHLY and FYNNEI. CDR3: CASSPRSGASYEQYF. The DNA for the CDR3 is TGTGCCAGCAGCCCCAGGTCCGGGGCCTCCTACGAGCAGTACTTC.

This clone has just one count. V usage is TRBV2 and J usage is TRBJ2-7, with unresolved D. Germline values: CDR1 SNHLY, CDR2 FYNNEI. Trimming stripped 6 bases from V and 6 bases from J, with 9 bases between. This CDR3 spans 11 amino acids. The CDR3, as DNA: TGTGCCAGCAGGAGAGACCTCGAGCAGTACTTC. This encodes CASRRDLEQYF.

The genes are TRBV5-1 and TRBJ1-2, with D maybe TRBD1 (5 bases). CDR3 size: 14 residues. Trimming cost V 4 bases and J 8 bases, with 18 bases left between them. Per germline, CDR1 SGHRS and CDR2 YFSETQ. CDR3 DNA sequence: TGCGCCAGCAGCGCCCAGACAGCGACTATCGGCTACACCTTC. Protein product: CASSAQTATIGYTF.

DNA for the CDR3: TGTGCCAGTAGAGGACCCCCGGGGGCCAACGTCCTGACTTTC. Translating it yields CASRGPPGANVLTF. The rearrangement links TRBV19 to TRBJ2-6; D gene unclear. This CDR3 has 14 amino acids. Germline values: CDR1 LNHDA, CDR2 SQIVND (reference sequence). The germline V and J ends were trimmed by 6 bases and 4 bases, with 10 bases remaining between them.

The genes are TRBV5-4 and TRBJ2-6, with a weak D call TRBD2 (5 bases). The germline V gene encodes CDR1 SGHNT and CDR2 YYREEE (reference sequence). This CDR3 has 15 residues. Trimming left V 4 bases short and J 0 bases short, with 8 bases between. CDR3 bases: TGTGCCAGCAGCCCTGCGGGCTCTGGGGCCAACGTCCTGACTTTC. Translated, it gives CASSPAGSGANVLTF.

The rearrangement uses TRBV4-1 and TRBJ1-1; D not certain. CDR1 is MGHRA, CDR2 YSYEKL, per germline. Trimming removed 5 bases from V and 1 base from J, with 8 bases in between. The CDR3 runs to 13 residues. CDR3 sequence: CASSFSTNTEAFF. Written as DNA, the CDR3 is TGCGCCAGCAGCTTTAGCACGAACACTGAAGCTTTCTTT.

The J gene is TRBJ2-7, the V gene TRBV6-6, with 10 bases identical to TRBD1. This CDR3 spans 15 amino acids. The ends lost 5 bases at V and 6 bases at J; junction bases unmatched: 10. CDR1 and CDR2 from the germline V gene are MNHNY and SVGAGI (reference sequence). In DNA, the CDR3 is TGTGCCAGCAGTCTACGGGACAGGGGCCTCGCCGAGCAGTACTTC. Protein: CASSLRDRGLAEQYF.

The chain recombines TRBV6-5 with TRBJ2-2; D call uncertain. This CDR3 has 15 residues. CDR1 is MNHEY, CDR2 SVGAGI, per germline. V was pared by 3 bases and J by 2 bases, with 10 bases between. CDR3 amino acids: CASSYYHSNTGELFF. CDR3 sequence (DNA): TGTGCCAGCAGTTATTATCATAGTAACACCGGGGAGCTGTTTTTT.

This clone was counted a single time. The rearrangement uses TRBV9 and TRBJ2-1; 16 bases match TRBD2. Germline V gives CDR1 SGDLS, CDR2 YYNGEE. The V segment lost 0 bases and the J segment 8 bases; nucleotides outside the gene matches: 5. This CDR3 comprises 17 residues. The CDR3 nucleotides read TGTGCCAGCAGCGTAGCTCAAGGGACTAGCGGGGGGGATGAGCAGTTCTTC. Encoded protein: CASSVAQGTSGGDEQFF.

CDR3 bases: TGTGCCAGCAGCAGGACAGTTCCCTCCTACGAGCAGTACTTC. Protein product: CASSRTVPSYEQYF. The V call is TRBV7-9, the J call TRBJ2-7, with TRBD1 as a possible D gene (6 bases). The CDR3 sequence is 14 residues long. Germline V gene lookup returns CDR1 SEHNR and CDR2 FQNEAQ (reference sequence). With 5 bases removed from V and 0 bases from J, the gap between germline ends came to 11 bases. The full variable domain, in which reference TRBV7-9 and TRBJ2-7 provide the parts outside the CDR3, is DTGVSQNPRHKITKRGQNVTFRCDPISEHNRLYWYRQTLGQGPEFLTYFQNEAQLEKSRLLSDRFSAERPKGSFSTLEIQRTEQGDSAMYLCASSRTVPSYEQYFGPGTRLTVT.

The gene calls are TRBV6-2 or TRBV6-3 and TRBJ2-2; perhaps TRBD1 as D (5 bases). CDR1 is MNHEY and CDR2 is SVGEGT in the germline V gene. CDR3 length: 16 amino acids. V was pared by 2 bases and J by 4 bases, with 14 bases between. Here the CDR3 DNA reads TGTGCCAGCAGTTACCCCTTAAGGGGCCCCACCGGGGAGCTGTTTTTT. Its translation: CASSYPLRGPTGELFF.

The rearrangement uses TRBV25-1 and TRBJ1-2; perhaps TRBD1 as D (6 bases). Trimming took off 2 bases at V and 4 bases at J, with 11 bases between the two ends. CDR1 MGHDK and CDR2 SYGVNS come from the germline V gene. CDR3 length: 14 amino acids. CDR3 nucleotides: TGTGCCAGCAGTGAAAACGGGGGCCCCTATGGCTACACCTTC. Residues: CASSENGGPYGYTF.

V gene TRBV27 combines with J gene TRBJ2-3; perhaps TRBD1 as D (6 bases). The germline V and J ends were trimmed by 5 bases and 0 bases, with 15 bases remaining between them. The CDR3 has 16 residues. Germline CDR1 is MNHEY and CDR2 is SMNVEV (reference sequence). The CDR3 bases are TGTGCCAGCAGTGGTACAGGGCTCCTTAGCACAGATACGCAGTATTTT. The encoded protein is CASSGTGLLSTDTQYF.